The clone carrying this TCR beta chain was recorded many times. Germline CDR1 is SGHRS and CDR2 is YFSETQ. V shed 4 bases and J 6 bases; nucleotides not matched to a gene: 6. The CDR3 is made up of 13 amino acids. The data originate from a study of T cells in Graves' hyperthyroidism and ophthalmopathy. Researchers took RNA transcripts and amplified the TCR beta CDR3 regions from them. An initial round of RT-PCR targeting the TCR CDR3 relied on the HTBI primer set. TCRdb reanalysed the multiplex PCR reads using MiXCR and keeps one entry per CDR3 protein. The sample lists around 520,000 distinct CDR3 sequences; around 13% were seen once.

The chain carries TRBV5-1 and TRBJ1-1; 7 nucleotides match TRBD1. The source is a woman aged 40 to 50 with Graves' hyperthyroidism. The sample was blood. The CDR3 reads CASSPGDRAEAFF. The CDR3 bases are TGCGCCAGCAGCCCTGGGGACAGAGCTGAAGCTTTCTTT.